This entry concerns a single T cell receptor beta chain. A read error likely explains this, since a far larger clone differs by one base. The same CDR3 arises from other DNA sequences in this sample as well. These data come from a study of shared clonotypes between healthy human individuals. The protocol was immunoSEQ multiplex PCR, while the TCRdb copy is restricted to in-frame clones and leaves out a portion. The sample has 550,000 to 600,000 clones, around 78% seen once. The CDR3 is made up of 15 amino acids. In germline, CDR1 is SNHLY, CDR2 FYNNEI. Sequencing was done on a sample of PBMCs. V usage is TRBV2 and J usage is TRBJ1-5, with D tentatively TRBD1 (6 bases). The TCR comes from a woman between 40 and 55 years old in good health. Some clones in this sample may be carry-over from other donors' samples. Here the CDR3 DNA reads TGTGCCAGCAGTGAAGCGCGGGGGGCGGGTCAGCCTCAGCATTTT. Protein sequence: CASSEARGAGQPQHF.